This is a list of T cell receptor beta chains from one sample in a study of blood T cell repertoires in COVID-19. Data came from immunoSEQ multiplex PCR; TCRdb stores just in-frame clones and leaves some out. The table lists some 87,000 clones, around 90% of them singletons. The sample consisted of peripheral blood. Receptor source: a woman in her sixties or seventies with acute or convalescent COVID-19. Each CDR3 is given with its conserved first and last residue. A D gene is named only where the DNA matches it firmly. Only part of the rows carry a size: once, few, many, or a class if the clone is expanded.

clone_size,d_call,v_call,j_call,cdr3_nt,cdr3_aa
few,NA,TRBV2,TRBJ1-5,TGTGCCAGCAGATACGGGGGGCTAGGACAGCCCCAGCATTTT,CASRYGGLGQPQHF
NA,TRBD1,TRBV27,TRBJ1-2,TGTGCCAGCAGTTCCCCCGGGACAGGGGTTTCCGGCTACACCTTC,CASSSPGTGVSGYTF
NA,TRBD1,TRBV28,TRBJ1-2,TGTGCCACCATTGGGACAGGTAGATTCTATGGCTACACCTTC,CATIGTGRFYGYTF
NA,TRBD1,TRBV16,TRBJ1-2,TGTGCCAGCAGCCAAGACAGGGACCTTGGCTACACCTTC,CASSQDRDLGYTF
NA,NA,TRBV28,TRBJ2-1,TGTGCCAGCAGACCGACAGCCTACAATGAGCAGTTCTTC,CASRPTAYNEQFF
NA,NA,TRBV5-6,TRBJ1-2,TGTGCCAGCAGGGCGACAGGTCGGAGATTGGGCTACACCTTC,CASRATGRRLGYTF
NA,NA,TRBV7-9,TRBJ2-1,TGTGCCAGCAGCACACAGGGCTACAATGAGCAGTTCTTC,CASSTQGYNEQFF
NA,NA,TRBV28,TRBJ1-5,TGTGCCAGCAGCAAGACCATGGAGCAGCCCCAGCATTTT,CASSKTMEQPQHF
NA,NA,TRBV11-2,TRBJ1-4,TGTGCCAGCAGCTTAGTTGGACAGAATAATGAAAAACTGTTTTTT,CASSLVGQNNEKLFF
NA,NA,TRBV28,TRBJ1-1,TGTGCCAGTCTTGTGGCAGGTCGTAAATCTGAAGCTTTCTTT,CASLVAGRKSEAFF
NA,NA,TRBV7-9,TRBJ1-4,TGTGCCAGCAGCTTTCAGGGTAGTACTAATGAAAAACTGTTTTTT,CASSFQGSTNEKLFF
NA,NA,TRBV28,TRBJ2-6,TGTGCCAGCAAGCCCAGGGTGGTTTCCGGGGCCAACGTCCTGACTTTC,CASKPRVVSGANVLTF
NA,NA,TRBV5-1,TRBJ2-5,TGCGCCAGCAGCCTCGGGACACTACAAGAGACCCAGTACTTC,CASSLGTLQETQYF
NA,TRBD1,TRBV19,TRBJ1-2,TGTGCCAGTAGTCCTGACAGGGTCGGGGGCTACACCTTC,CASSPDRVGGYTF
once,NA,TRBV6-5,TRBJ1-5,TGTGCCAGCAGAATACAGGGTTACGGTCAGCCCCAGCATTTT,CASRIQGYGQPQHF
NA,NA,TRBV11-3,TRBJ2-5,TGTGCCAGCAGCTTAGACCCCCGAGAGACCCAGTACTTC,CASSLDPRETQYF
once,TRBD1,TRBV5-6,TRBJ1-2,TGTGCCAGCAGGGCCGGGACAGGGACGACCTTC,CASRAGTGTTF
few,NA,TRBV2,TRBJ1-5,TGTGCCAGCAGTGATGAGCGCGTCGGGGGCAATCAGCCCCAGCATTTT,CASSDERVGGNQPQHF
NA,NA,TRBV30,TRBJ2-1,TGTGCCTGGAGTAGCACGGGCAATGAGCAGTTCTTC,CAWSSTGNEQFF
once,NA,TRBV28,TRBJ1-3,TGTGCCAGCACTCACCCCAGGCAGAAAAGCTCTGGAAACACCATATATTTT,CASTHPRQKSSGNTIYF
NA,TRBD1,TRBV6-5,TRBJ2-1,TGTGCCAGCACCTTGACAGGGGGTCTCTACAATGAGCAGTTCTTC,CASTLTGGLYNEQFF
NA,NA,TRBV11-2,TRBJ1-3,TGTGCCAGCAGCTTAGTGCGCAGGATCTCGGAAAACACCATATATTTT,CASSLVRRISENTIYF
NA,NA,TRBV5-6,TRBJ2-2,TGTGCCAGCAGAGGACGGGGGAACACCGGGGAGCTGTTTTTT,CASRGRGNTGELFF
NA,TRBD1,TRBV5-1,TRBJ2-1,TGCGCCAGCAGCTTACAGGGGGCTGACTACAATGAGCAGTTCTTC,CASSLQGADYNEQFF
NA,NA,TRBV7-9,TRBJ1-1,TGTGCCAGCAGCTTGACGGGTGCCACTGAAGCTTTCTTT,CASSLTGATEAFF
NA,TRBD2,TRBV19,TRBJ2-7,TGTGCCAGTAGTGTCGCTAGCGGCGGAGGTGGCGAGCAGTACTTC,CASSVASGGGGEQYF
NA,NA,TRBV7-6,TRBJ2-3,TGTGCCAGCAGGGGTCAGGTTGAGGATACGCAGTATTTT,CASRGQVEDTQYF
NA,TRBD2,TRBV27,TRBJ2-1,TGTGCCAGCCCCATGGGGACCGGGAGGGCCCGCAATGAGCAGTTCTTC,CASPMGTGRARNEQFF
NA,TRBD2,TRBV5-8,TRBJ2-1,TGTGCCAGCAGCTTGGCTGCGGGACTACCCTACAATGAGCAGTTCTTC,CASSLAAGLPYNEQFF
NA,NA,TRBV7-9,TRBJ1-2,TGTGCCAGCAGCCAACCATCCCAGGGCTTTGGCTACACCTTC,CASSQPSQGFGYTF
NA,NA,TRBV6-5,TRBJ1-5,TGTGCCAGCAGTTACGATCGCGGTCAGCCCCAGCATTTT,CASSYDRGQPQHF
NA,TRBD1,TRBV6-1,TRBJ1-6,TGTGCCAGCAGTGAAAGGGGACAGGCTAATTCACCCCTCCACTTT,CASSERGQANSPLHF
NA,NA,TRBV5-8,TRBJ1-1,TGTGCCAGCAGCCCCCGGGGTTTTGAAGCTTTCTTT,CASSPRGFEAFF
NA,TRBD1,TRBV24-1,TRBJ1-5,TGTGCCACCAGGGCAGGGGGGAATCAGCCCCAGCATTTT,CATRAGGNQPQHF
NA,NA,TRBV6-1,TRBJ1-6,TGTGCCAGCAGTGCCCCAGGTGGGAGGGTTAATTCACCCCTCCACTTT,CASSAPGGRVNSPLHF
NA,TRBD2,TRBV5-5,TRBJ2-5,TGTGCCAGCAGCTTAAGCCCGACTAGCGGGGGGCAAGAGACCCAGTACTTC,CASSLSPTSGGQETQYF
NA,NA,TRBV10-3,TRBJ1-4,TGTGCCATCAGTGCGGGGGGCCCAGGGGTTGAAAAACTGTTTTTT,CAISAGGPGVEKLFF
NA,NA,TRBV30,TRBJ2-5,TGTGCCTGGCAAGCATCCTTTACCGGGACAACCCAGGGGGAGACCCAGTACTTC,CAWQASFTGTTQGETQYF